This paragraph reports one T cell receptor (beta chain). The antigen is unknown. Primers included in the PCR were 60 Vbeta and 13 Jbeta primers. In the authors' workflow: Later reanalysis found approximately 80 million unique TCR beta chains, 10 million to 14 million of them shared. Measured with immunoSEQ multiplex PCR; TCRdb has only the in-frame clones, and not every one. V and J calls plus clone size are reproduced from that table; the DNA served to infer D and trimming. This sample carries under 200,000 clones, with approximately 6.4% going to the ten biggest clones. The data belong to a study of cytomegalovirus exposure and HLA in healthy donors. Study in general: Early on, a data release was issued that held about 85 million unique TCRs from HLA-typed donors. General study points: Common viral pathogens (according to a later analysis) appeared linked to several of the most significant clusters.

With V trimmed by 2 bases and J by 3 bases, 12 bases remained unmatched. Germline CDR1 MDHEN, CDR2 SYDVKM. The CDR3 is 18 residues long. This chain links TRBV28 with TRBJ2-3; 9 positions match TRBD2. Sequenced material: PBMCs. This TCR came from a man aged 25-45 years in good health and CMV-seronegative. Written as DNA, the CDR3 is TGTGCCAGCAGTTTACGTAGCGGGAGAGGGAAGGTAACAGATACGCAGTATTTT. This encodes CASSLRSGRGKVTDTQYF.